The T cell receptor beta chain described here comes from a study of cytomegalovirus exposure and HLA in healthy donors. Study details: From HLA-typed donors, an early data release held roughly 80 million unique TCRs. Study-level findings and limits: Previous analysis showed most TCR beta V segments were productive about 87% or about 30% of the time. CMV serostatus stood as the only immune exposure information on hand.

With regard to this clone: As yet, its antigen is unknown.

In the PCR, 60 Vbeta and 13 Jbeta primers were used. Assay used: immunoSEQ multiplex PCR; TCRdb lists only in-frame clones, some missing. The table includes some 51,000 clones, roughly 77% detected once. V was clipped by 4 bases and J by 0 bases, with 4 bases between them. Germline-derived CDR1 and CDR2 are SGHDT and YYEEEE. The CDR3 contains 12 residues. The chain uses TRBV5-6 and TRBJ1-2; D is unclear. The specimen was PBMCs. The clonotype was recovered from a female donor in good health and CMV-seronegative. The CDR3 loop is CASSRPNYGYTF. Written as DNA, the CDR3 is TGTGCCAGCAGCCGTCCTAACTATGGCTACACCTTC.